The 30 T cell receptor beta chains presented below share a single source sample, sequenced in a study of blood T cell repertoires in COVID-19 (dated by TCRdb to 2020 to 2022). The method was the immunoSEQ multiplex PCR assay. TCRdb stores this immuneACCESS table with in-frame sequences only. Part of the clones is absent; in the studies checked, under half of the shortfall reflects unresolved V genes, and no reason is known for the rest. The table for this sample lists 150,000 to 200,000 clones; around 73% of them were counted only once. Around 15% of the sample is in the top ten clones. The material sequenced was PBMCs or T cells enriched from blood (not recorded which). The receptors originated from a woman in her forties or fifties who had recovered from COVID-19.

This chain connects TRBV7-8 to TRBJ1-4; a possible D gene is TRBD1 (5 bases). The germline CDR1 and CDR2 sequences are SGHVS and FQNEAQ. The CDR3 length is 15 residues. Trimming took 3 bases from V and 5 from J, leaving 13 bases between them. The CDR3 region has the DNA TGTGCCAGCAGCTTTGGCCGGGGGTGGAATGAAAAACTGTTTTTT. It encodes CASSFGRGWNEKLFF.

This clone was seen a few times. V and J are TRBV30 and TRBJ2-1; D gene uncertain. Trimming took off 3 bases at V and 2 bases at J, with 17 bases between the two ends. CDR1 GTSNPN and CDR2 SVGIG come from the germline V gene (reference sequence). The CDR3 covers 16 residues. Here the CDR3 reads CAWSRTSTRTYNEQFF. CDR3 nucleotides: TGTGCCTGGAGCCGCACCTCAACGCGCACCTACAATGAGCAGTTCTTC. Using reference TRBV30 and TRBJ2-1 for the parts outside the CDR3, the full variable domain is SQTIHQWPATLVQPVGSPLSLECTVEGTSNPNLYWYRQAAGRGLQLLFYSVGIGQISSEVPQNLSASRPQDRQFILSSKKLLLSDSGFYLCAWSRTSTRTYNEQFFGPGTRLTVL.

This chain joins TRBV10-3 and TRBJ2-7, with 10 bases lining up with TRBD1. The trim removed 5 bases at V and 7 bases at J, leaving 8 bases unmatched. CDR1 ENHRY and CDR2 SYGVKD come from the germline V gene. The CDR3 sequence is 14 residues long. The CDR3 nucleotides read TGTGCCATCAGTCATGGACAGGGGGTGAGGGAGCAGTACTTC. It specifies CAISHGQGVREQYF.

The CDR3 here is CSVDRGEGQYF. CDR3 coding DNA: TGCAGCGTTGACCGCGGGGAGGGGCAGTACTTC. The rearrangement links TRBV29-1 to TRBJ2-7; 7 nucleotides match TRBD2. CDR3 length: 11 amino acids. Germline V gene data show CDR1 as SQVTM and CDR2 as ANQGSEA. With 3 bases clipped from V and 9 bases from J, the junction kept 5 bases outside the gene matches.

V usage is TRBV7-2 and J usage is TRBJ2-7, with a possible D match to TRBD2 (6 bases). V was shortened by 4 bases and J by 6 bases, with 16 bases between the two germline ends. Per the germline V gene, CDR1 is SGHTA and CDR2 is FQGNSA. The CDR3 contains 14 residues. The CDR3 sequence: CASSSLTSTIEQYF. In DNA form, the CDR3 reads TGTGCCAGCAGCTCCTTAACTAGCACTATCGAGCAGTACTTC.

This clone has just a few counts. The rearrangement uses TRBV7-2 and TRBJ2-1; perhaps TRBD2 as D (5 bases). The CDR3 consists of 11 residues. Trimming took 2 bases from V and 12 from J, leaving 8 bases between them. Germline V gene sequence: CDR1 SGHTA, CDR2 FQGNSA. The CDR3 protein is CASSLRGGQFF. The DNA of the CDR3 is TGTGCCAGCAGCTTACGGGGTGGGCAGTTCTTC.

The chain joins TRBV4-1 to TRBJ2-7, with 9 bases that match TRBD1. Per germline, CDR1 MGHRA and CDR2 YSYEKL. V was pared by 0 bases and J by 3 bases, with 3 bases of the junction left unmatched. CDR3 length: 15 residues. DNA for the CDR3: TGCGCCAGCAGCCAAGATGGGACAGGGATCTACGAGCAGTACTTC. Its translation: CASSQDGTGIYEQYF.

This clone showed up just once. CDR3 bases: TGCGCCAGCAGCTTGCTTCTCGATGAGCAGTTCTTC. Translation gives CASSLLLDEQFF. The chain couples TRBV5-1 to TRBJ2-1; D call uncertain. The CDR3 is 12 amino acids. Trimming left V 1 base short and J 8 bases short, with 7 bases between. Germline CDR1 SGHRS, CDR2 YFSETQ.

This chain connects TRBV7-9 to TRBJ1-2; D may be TRBD1 (5 bases). V gave up 2 bases and J gave up 0 bases, with 16 bases separating them. CDR3 size: 17 residues. Germline V gene data show CDR1 as SEHNR and CDR2 as FQNEAQ (reference sequence). The CDR3: CASSLKATGSSNYGYTF. The CDR3 DNA reads as TGTGCCAGCAGCTTAAAAGCAACAGGAAGCTCTAACTATGGCTACACCTTC.

The CDR3 is CASSFRTGELFF. The CDR3 DNA reads as TGTGCCAGCAGTTTCCGCACCGGGGAGCTGTTTTTT. The chain couples TRBV27 to TRBJ2-2; D not certain. The V gene's germline CDR1 is MNHEY and CDR2 SMNVEV (reference sequence). The V gene lost 3 bases and the J gene lost 4 bases, with 3 bases spanning the gap. The CDR3 extends over 12 amino acids.

The chain links TRBV18 to TRBJ2-6; TRBD1 might be the D (6 bases). This CDR3 is 17 amino acids long. Germline loops: CDR1 KGHSH, CDR2 LQKENI. V was clipped by 3 bases and J by 1 base, with 13 bases between them. This CDR3 reads CASSPARGGSGANVLTF. Written as DNA, the CDR3 is TGTGCCAGCTCACCCGCCAGGGGTGGGTCTGGGGCCAACGTCCTGACTTTC. The full variable domain, in which reference TRBV18 and TRBJ2-6 provide the parts outside the CDR3, is NAGVMQNPRHLVRRRGQEARLRCSPMKGHSHVYWYRQLPEEGLKFMVYLQKENIIDESGMPKERFSAEFPKEGPSILRIQQVVRGDSAAYFCASSPARGGSGANVLTFGAGSRLTVL.

The rearrangement joins TRBV15 to TRBJ1-5; no clear D. Germline V gene lookup returns CDR1 LNHNV and CDR2 YYDKDF (reference sequence). The CDR3 totals 14 residues. Trimming removed 3 bases at V and 9 bases at J, with 15 bases between. DNA for the CDR3: TGTGCCACCAGCAGGCCGGCAGGAAACGGGCCCCAGCATTTT. Encoded protein: CATSRPAGNGPQHF.

The chain couples TRBV3-1 (or the pseudogene TRBV3-2) to TRBJ2-2; 8 nucleotides align to TRBD2. In germline, CDR1 is LGHDT, CDR2 YNNKEL (reference sequence). V shed 2 bases and J 1 base; nucleotides not matched to a gene: 6. This CDR3 is built from 17 residues. This chain's CDR3 is CASSQFSGGGNTGELFF. The CDR3 nucleotides are TGTGCCAGCAGCCAATTCAGCGGGGGCGGGAACACCGGGGAGCTGTTTTTT.

The chain employs TRBV7-6 and TRBJ2-1; TRBD2 matches at 10 bases. CDR1 SGHVS and CDR2 FNYEAQ come from the germline V gene. The junction had 13 bases not matched to a gene; V was cut back by 5 bases and J by 6 bases. This CDR3 is built from 17 residues. The CDR3 coding sequence is TGTGCCAGCAGCCCATCTGCCACTAGCGGGAAGGTCAATGAGCAGTTCTTC. Translating gives CASSPSATSGKVNEQFF.

This chain joins TRBV5-1 and TRBJ2-1, with D unresolved. The V and J ends lost 0 bases and 8 bases respectively, with 15 bases between them. The CDR3 contains 15 residues. Germline CDR1 reads SGHRS; CDR2 reads YFSETQ. The CDR3 DNA reads as TGCGCCAGCAGCTTGGATTCCCCCCAACGGGATGAGCAGTTCTTC. Translation: CASSLDSPQRDEQFF.

The V call is TRBV19, the J call TRBJ2-7, with 12 bases matching TRBD1. The CDR3 loop spans 14 amino acids. Germline CDR1 and CDR2: LNHDA and SQIVND (reference sequence). Trimming at V came to 6 bases and at J to 4 bases, leaving 4 bases not matched to a gene. CDR3 in amino acids: CASSRDRGQYEQYF. As DNA, the CDR3 is TGTGCCAGTAGCCGGGACAGGGGGCAGTACGAGCAGTACTTC.

The chain links TRBV6-4 to TRBJ2-7; 7 bases line up with TRBD1. Germline CDR1 MRHNA, CDR2 SNTAGT. The CDR3 is 14 amino acids. The V gene end was trimmed by 7 bases and the J gene end by 5 bases; junction bases not matched to a gene: 11. The CDR3 region has the DNA TGTGCCAGCACCACCGACAGGGACAACGACGAGCAGTACTTC. This sequence encodes CASTTDRDNDEQYF.

The rearrangement links TRBV28 to TRBJ1-1, with 10 bases fitting TRBD1. The germline V gene encodes CDR1 MDHEN and CDR2 SYDVKM. The CDR3 has 13 residues. V lost 5 bases and J lost 12; bases outside the gene matches: 9. The CDR3 sequence is CASSKNDRGRTFF. The DNA of the CDR3 is TGTGCCAGCAGTAAAAACGACAGGGGGCGGACTTTCTTT. The full variable domain, completed using reference TRBV28 and TRBJ1-1, is DVKVTQSSRYLVKRTGEKVFLECVQDMDHENMFWYRQDPGLGLRLIYFSYDVKMKEKGDIPEGYSVSREKKERFSLILESASTNQTSMYLCASSKNDRGRTFFGQGTRLTVV.

V and J are TRBV7-2 and TRBJ2-1; 8 bases line up with TRBD1. Trimming at V came to 3 bases and at J to 9 bases, leaving 10 bases not matched to a gene. This CDR3 is 15 amino acids long. Per germline, CDR1 SGHTA and CDR2 FQGNSA. The CDR3 is CASSLPGTGRSEQFF. For the CDR3, the DNA is TGTGCCAGCAGCTTGCCCGGGACAGGTAGAAGTGAGCAGTTCTTC.

This clone was counted a single time. The V and J genes are TRBV7-8 and TRBJ2-2; 15 bases map to TRBD2. The germline V gene has CDR1 SGHVS and CDR2 FQNEAQ. The CDR3 sequence is 16 residues long. J was trimmed by 6 bases and V by 4 bases; bases with no gene match: 3. Here the CDR3 reads CASSSGLAGGPGELFF. The CDR3 DNA reads TGTGCCAGCAGCTCGGGACTAGCGGGAGGACCCGGGGAGCTGTTTTTT.

This chain uses TRBV30 with TRBJ1-4; D is undetermined. CDR3 length: 16 amino acids. V gave up 2 bases and J gave up 6 bases, with 19 bases separating them. Germline CDR1 reads GTSNPN; CDR2 reads SVGIG (reference sequence). The CDR3 loop reads CAWSPPLQRRYEKLFF. The CDR3 DNA reads as TGTGCCTGGAGTCCCCCTCTACAGCGGCGTTATGAAAAACTGTTTTTT.

The chain recombines TRBV6-5 with TRBJ2-7; TRBD2 is a possible D gene (5 bases). This CDR3 spans 13 amino acids. Germline loops: CDR1 MNHEY, CDR2 SVGAGI. V was cut by 7 bases and J by 5 bases, with 15 bases left in between. The CDR3 loop reads CASNQWERNEQYF. The CDR3 DNA follows: TGTGCCAGCAACCAGTGGGAGCGTAACGAGCAGTACTTC.

The chain is built from TRBV30 and TRBJ1-5, with no clear D. Germline values: CDR1 GTSNPN, CDR2 SVGIG (reference sequence). Deletions cut 0 bases from V and 10 bases from J, with 10 bases between. This CDR3 is 12 amino acids long. The CDR3 loop reads CAWSVEAEPQHF. The CDR3 region has the DNA TGTGCCTGGAGTGTAGAGGCTGAACCCCAGCATTTT.

V and J are TRBV7-3 and TRBJ1-6, with a weak D call TRBD1 (6 bases). Trimming removed 2 bases from V and 8 bases from J, with 13 bases in between. The CDR3 runs 15 residues. The germline V gene encodes CDR1 SGHTA and CDR2 FQGTGA. The CDR3 spells CASSLYQGRDSPLHF. The CDR3, as DNA: TGTGCCAGCAGCTTATATCAGGGGCGGGATTCACCCCTCCACTTT.

The chain carries TRBV29-1 and TRBJ2-1; a possible D gene is TRBD2 (7 bases). Trimming pared 4 bases from V and 7 bases from J, leaving 23 bases between. Germline CDR1 reads SQVTM; CDR2 reads ANQGSEA. This CDR3 comprises 16 residues. CDR3 in DNA: TGCAGCGTTGGACGGGCAGGAGGGGGGGTAGGGAATGAGCAGTTCTTC. Encoded protein: CSVGRAGGGVGNEQFF.

The chain joins TRBV27 to TRBJ1-1; D not resolved. CDR3 length equals 12 residues. V was clipped by 7 bases and J by 2 bases, with 8 bases between them. Per germline, CDR1 MNHEY and CDR2 SMNVEV (reference sequence). DNA of the CDR3: TGTGCCAGCACGGGGAGAAACACTGAAGCTTTCTTT. It encodes CASTGRNTEAFF.

V usage is TRBV11-3 and J usage is TRBJ2-7, with 9 bases matching TRBD2. The CDR3 consists of 16 residues. Per germline, CDR1 SGHNT and CDR2 YENEEA. The V and J ends lost 3 bases and 0 bases, in that order; junction bases with no gene match: 6. The DNA of the CDR3 is TGTGCCAGCAGCTTGGACGCTAGCGGGGCCTCCTACGAGCAGTACTTC. This gives the protein CASSLDASGASYEQYF.

The chain employs TRBV7-2 and TRBJ2-2; D is ambiguous. The germline CDR1 and CDR2 sequences are SGHTA and FQGNSA. V shed 4 bases and J shed 5 bases, with 14 bases lying between them. The CDR3 loop spans 15 amino acids. The CDR3 region is CASSSDSSRTGELFF. In DNA form, the CDR3 reads TGTGCCAGCAGCTCCGACTCATCGAGGACCGGGGAGCTGTTTTTT. Complete variable domain (other parts from reference TRBV7-2 and TRBJ2-2): GAGVSQSPSNKVTEKGKDVELRCDPISGHTALYWYRQSLGQGLEFLIYFQGNSAPDKSGLPSDRFSAERTGGSVSTLTIQRTQQEDSAVYLCASSSDSSRTGELFFGEGSRLTVL.

The gene calls are TRBV5-5 and TRBJ2-3, with 8 bases identical to TRBD1. Germline values: CDR1 SGHKS, CDR2 YYEKEE (reference sequence). V shed 5 bases, J shed 4 bases, and the junction held 3 bases outside the gene matches. There are 13 residues in the CDR3. The CDR3: CASRTGDSDTQYF. The CDR3 nucleotides read TGTGCCAGCAGGACAGGGGATTCAGATACGCAGTATTTT.

CDR3 residues: CASSESNRGTYEQYF. CDR3 nucleotide sequence: TGCGCCAGCAGTGAGTCGAACAGGGGCACCTACGAGCAGTACTTC. The V call is TRBV10-1, the J call TRBJ2-7, with 7 bases identical to TRBD1. The CDR3 loop spans 15 amino acids. V shed 0 bases, J shed 2 bases, and the junction held 4 bases outside the gene matches. CDR1 and CDR2 from the germline V gene are WNHNN and SYGVQD (reference sequence).